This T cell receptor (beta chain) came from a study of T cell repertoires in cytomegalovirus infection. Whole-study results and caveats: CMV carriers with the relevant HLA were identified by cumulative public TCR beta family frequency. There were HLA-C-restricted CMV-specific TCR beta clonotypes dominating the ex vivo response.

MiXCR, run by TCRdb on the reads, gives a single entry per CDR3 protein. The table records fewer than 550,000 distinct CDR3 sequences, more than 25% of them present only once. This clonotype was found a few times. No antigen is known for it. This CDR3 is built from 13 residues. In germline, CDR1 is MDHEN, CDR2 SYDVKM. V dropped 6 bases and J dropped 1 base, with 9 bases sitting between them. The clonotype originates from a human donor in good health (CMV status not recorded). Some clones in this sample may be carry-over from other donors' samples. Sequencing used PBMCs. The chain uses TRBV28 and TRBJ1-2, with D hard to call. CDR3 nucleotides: TGTGCCAGCAGGAAAACCGATAACTATGGCTACACCTTC. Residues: CASRKTDNYGYTF.